This T cell receptor (beta chain) was recovered during a study of T cell repertoires in cytomegalovirus infection. After removal of 5 bases from V and 4 bases from J, the junction contained 11 bases not matched to a gene. The CDR3 contains 16 residues. From germline, CDR1 is SGHVS and CDR2 FQNEAQ. Comment on this clonotype: Its specificity is unknown.

TCRdb redid the calling of the reads with MiXCR, one entry per CDR3 protein. The sample has about 85,000 distinct CDR3 sequences; about half are singletons. This material consisted of CD8+ T cells from cultured PBMCs, taken from culture after CMV antigen stimulation. The receptor comes from a human donor in good health (CMV status not recorded). Some clones in this sample may be carry-over from other donors' samples. The V gene is TRBV7-8, the J gene TRBJ2-7; 10 bases fit TRBD2. For the CDR3, the DNA is TGTGCCAGCAGCACTAGCGGGGACATCCTTAGTTACGAGCAGTACTTC. This sequence encodes CASSTSGDILSYEQYF.